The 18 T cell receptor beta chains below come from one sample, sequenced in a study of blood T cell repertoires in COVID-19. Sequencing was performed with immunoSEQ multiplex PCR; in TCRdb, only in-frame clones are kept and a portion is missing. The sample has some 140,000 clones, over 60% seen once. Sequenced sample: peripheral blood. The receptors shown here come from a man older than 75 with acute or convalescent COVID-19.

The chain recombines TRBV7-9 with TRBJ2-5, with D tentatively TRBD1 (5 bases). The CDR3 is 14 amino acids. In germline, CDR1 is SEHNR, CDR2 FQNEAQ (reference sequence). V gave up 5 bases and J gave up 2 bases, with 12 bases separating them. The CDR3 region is CASSEKGQQETQYF. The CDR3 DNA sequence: TGTGCCAGCAGCGAGAAGGGGCAACAAGAGACCCAGTACTTC.

The chain's CDR3 is CASTLTGVNTEAFF. CDR3 DNA sequence: TGTGCCAGCACTCTGACAGGGGTGAACACTGAAGCTTTCTTT. The rearrangement links TRBV2 to TRBJ1-1; 8 bases fit TRBD1. The ends lost 7 bases at V and 0 bases at J; junction bases unmatched: 4. The CDR3 loop spans 14 amino acids. Germline V gives CDR1 SNHLY, CDR2 FYNNEI.

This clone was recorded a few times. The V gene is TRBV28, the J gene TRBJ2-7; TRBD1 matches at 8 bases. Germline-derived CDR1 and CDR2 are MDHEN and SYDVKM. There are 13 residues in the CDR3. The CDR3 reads CVIAGGKFVEQYF. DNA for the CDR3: TGTGTCATCGCAGGGGGCAAGTTTGTGGAGCAGTACTTC.

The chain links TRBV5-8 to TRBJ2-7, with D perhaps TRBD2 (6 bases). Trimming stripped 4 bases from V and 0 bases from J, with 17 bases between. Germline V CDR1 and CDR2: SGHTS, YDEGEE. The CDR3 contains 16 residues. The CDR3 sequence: CASSRVGLASSYEQYF. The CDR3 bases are TGTGCCAGCAGCCGCGTGGGACTTGCTAGCTCCTACGAGCAGTACTTC.

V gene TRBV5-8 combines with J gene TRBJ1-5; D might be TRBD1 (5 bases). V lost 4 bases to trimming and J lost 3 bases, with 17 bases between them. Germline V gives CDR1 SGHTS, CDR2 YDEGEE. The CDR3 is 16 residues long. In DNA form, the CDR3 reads TGTGCCAGCAGCCCGTTGACGCGGGGGTTCAATCAGCCCCAGCATTTT. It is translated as CASSPLTRGFNQPQHF.

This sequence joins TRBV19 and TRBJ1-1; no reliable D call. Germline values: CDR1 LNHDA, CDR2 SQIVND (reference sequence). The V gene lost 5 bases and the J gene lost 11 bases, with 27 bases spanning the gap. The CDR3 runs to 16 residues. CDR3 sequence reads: CASSQRTGVNDAWAFF. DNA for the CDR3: TGTGCCAGTAGTCAAAGGACGGGAGTAAACGATGCCTGGGCTTTCTTT.

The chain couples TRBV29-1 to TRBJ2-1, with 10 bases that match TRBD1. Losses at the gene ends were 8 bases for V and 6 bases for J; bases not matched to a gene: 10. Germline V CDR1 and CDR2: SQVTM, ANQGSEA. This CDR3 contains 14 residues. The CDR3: CSTVRDRGGNEQFF. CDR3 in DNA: TGCAGCACCGTCCGGGACAGGGGTGGCAATGAGCAGTTCTTC.

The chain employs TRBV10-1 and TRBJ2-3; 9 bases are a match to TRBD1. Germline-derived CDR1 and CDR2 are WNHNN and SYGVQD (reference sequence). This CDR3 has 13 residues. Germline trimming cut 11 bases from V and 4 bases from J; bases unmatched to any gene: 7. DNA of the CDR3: TGCGCCGCCCCACAGGGGGCCGCAGATACGCAGTATTTT. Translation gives CAAPQGAADTQYF.

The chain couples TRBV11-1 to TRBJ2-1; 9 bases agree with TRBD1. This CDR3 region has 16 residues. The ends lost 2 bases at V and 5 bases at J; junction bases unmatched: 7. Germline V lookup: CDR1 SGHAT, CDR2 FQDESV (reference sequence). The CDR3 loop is CASSLQAGTGNNEQFF. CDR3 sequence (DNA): TGTGCCAGCAGCTTACAAGCCGGGACAGGGAACAATGAGCAGTTCTTC.

The CDR3 loop reads CASSLEQHTGELFF. CDR3 sequence (DNA): TGTGCCAGCAGCTTAGAACAGCACACCGGGGAGCTGTTTTTT. The chain couples TRBV11-3 to TRBJ2-2; D call uncertain. This CDR3 has 14 residues. In germline, CDR1 is SGHNT, CDR2 YENEEA. V lost 0 bases, J lost 3 bases, and 5 bases lay in between.

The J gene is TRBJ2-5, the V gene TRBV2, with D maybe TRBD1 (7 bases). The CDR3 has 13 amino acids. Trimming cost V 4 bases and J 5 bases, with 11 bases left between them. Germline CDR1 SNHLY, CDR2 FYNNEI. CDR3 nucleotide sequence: TGTGCCAGCAGTGCAGGGGGGAGGGAGACCCAGTACTTC. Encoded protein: CASSAGGRETQYF.

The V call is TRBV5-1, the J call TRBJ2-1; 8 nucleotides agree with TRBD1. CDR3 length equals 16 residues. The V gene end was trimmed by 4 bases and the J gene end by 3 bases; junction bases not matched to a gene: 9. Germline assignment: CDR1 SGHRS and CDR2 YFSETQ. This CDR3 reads CASSVTGVSRYNEQFF. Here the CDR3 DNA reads TGCGCCAGCAGCGTGACAGGGGTTAGTCGCTACAATGAGCAGTTCTTC.

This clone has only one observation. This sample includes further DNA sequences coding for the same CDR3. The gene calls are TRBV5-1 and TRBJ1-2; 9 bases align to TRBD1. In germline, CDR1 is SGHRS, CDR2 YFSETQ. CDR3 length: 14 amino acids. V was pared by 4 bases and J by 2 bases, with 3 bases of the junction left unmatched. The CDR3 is CASSPGQGNYGYTF. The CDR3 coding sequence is TGCGCCAGCAGCCCAGGACAGGGGAACTATGGCTACACCTTC.

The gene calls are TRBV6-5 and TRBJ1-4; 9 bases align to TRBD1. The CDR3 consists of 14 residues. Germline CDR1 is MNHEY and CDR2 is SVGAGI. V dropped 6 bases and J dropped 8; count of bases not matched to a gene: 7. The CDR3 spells CASSPGQGREKLFF. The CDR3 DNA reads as TGTGCCAGCAGCCCGGGACAGGGTAGAGAAAAACTGTTTTTT.

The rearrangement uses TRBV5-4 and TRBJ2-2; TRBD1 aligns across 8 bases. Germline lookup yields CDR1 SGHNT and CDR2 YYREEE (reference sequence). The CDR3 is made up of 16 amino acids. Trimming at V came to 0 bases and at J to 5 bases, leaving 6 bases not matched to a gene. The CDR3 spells CASSLVDRADTGELFF. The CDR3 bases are TGTGCCAGCAGCTTGGTGGACAGGGCGGATACCGGGGAGCTGTTTTTT.

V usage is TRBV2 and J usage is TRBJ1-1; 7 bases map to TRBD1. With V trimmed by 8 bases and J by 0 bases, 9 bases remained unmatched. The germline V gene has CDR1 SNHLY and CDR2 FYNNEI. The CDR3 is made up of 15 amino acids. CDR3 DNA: TGTGCCAGCTCCTTGGGACAGATAATGAACACTGAAGCTTTCTTT. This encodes CASSLGQIMNTEAFF.

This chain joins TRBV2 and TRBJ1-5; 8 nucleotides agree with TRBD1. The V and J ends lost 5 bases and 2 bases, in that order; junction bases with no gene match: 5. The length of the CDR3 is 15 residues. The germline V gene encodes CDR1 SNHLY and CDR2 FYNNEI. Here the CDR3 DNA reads TGTGCCAGCAGTAGCCCAGGGGGCGGCAATCAGCCCCAGCATTTT. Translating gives CASSSPGGGNQPQHF.

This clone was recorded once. The DNA for the CDR3 is TGTGCCAGCAGCCATTGGACAGGGCTAATGAACACTGAAGCTTTCTTT. Protein product: CASSHWTGLMNTEAFF. This chain links TRBV14 with TRBJ1-1, with 8 nucleotides matching TRBD1. CDR1 is SGHDN, CDR2 FVKESK, per germline. J lost 0 bases, V lost 3 bases, and 6 bases had no gene match. The CDR3 runs 16 residues.